These 23 T cell receptor beta chains came from one sample sequenced in a study of shared clonotypes between healthy human individuals. This table comes from immunoSEQ multiplex PCR, and its TCRdb copy is limited to in-frame clones, with some not included. The data show about 710,000 clones, with roughly 73% seen just once and under 2% held by the top ten. Sequences were obtained from memory CD4+ T cells sorted from blood. Subset reported: CD45RA-negative fraction. The receptors stem from a woman aged 25-40 years in good health.

This clone was counted a single time. The rearrangement uses TRBV5-1 and TRBJ1-1; D ambiguous. With 0 bases removed from V and 8 bases from J, the gap between germline ends came to 14 bases. CDR3 size: 14 residues. Germline CDR1 and CDR2: SGHRS and YFSETQ. CDR3 residues: CASSLANSKREAFF. The CDR3 DNA is TGCGCCAGCAGCTTGGCCAACAGCAAAAGGGAAGCTTTCTTT. The full variable domain, rest sourced from reference TRBV5-1 and TRBJ1-1, is KAGVTQTPRYLIKTRGQQVTLSCSPISGHRSVSWYQQTPGQGLQFLFEYFSETQRNKGNFPGRFSGRQFSNSRSEMNVSTLELGDSALYLCASSLANSKREAFFGQGTRLTVV.

Turning to this clone: The sample has other DNA sequences that encode this CDR3 too. The CDR3 loop is CASSFSGANVLTF. Here the CDR3 DNA reads TGTGCCAGCAGCTTCTCTGGGGCCAACGTCCTGACTTTC. The chain carries TRBV7-2 and TRBJ2-6; no reliable D call. The ends were cut back, 3 bases at V and 0 bases at J, with 0 bases in the middle. The CDR3 sequence is 13 residues long. Per germline, CDR1 SGHTA and CDR2 FQGNSA.

This clone was picked up one time. J is TRBJ2-5 and V is TRBV7-8; D perhaps matches TRBD1 (7 bases). Trimming pared 4 bases from V and 2 bases from J, leaving 17 bases between. CDR1 and CDR2 (germline): SGHVS, FQNEAQ. The CDR3 is 16 residues long. The CDR3, as DNA: TGTGCCAGCAGCTATAAACGGAGGGGGCCACAAGAGACCCAGTACTTC. Its protein product is CASSYKRRGPQETQYF.

This clone was recorded a few times. The J gene is TRBJ2-1, the V gene TRBV11-3, with TRBD1 identical over 11 bases. The CDR3 extends over 14 amino acids. Germline V gene sequence: CDR1 SGHNT, CDR2 YENEEA. The V and J ends lost 4 bases and 15 bases, in that order; junction bases with no gene match: 11. CDR3 nucleotide sequence: TGTGCCAGCAGCTCCGGGACAGGGGGTTCGATGCCGTTCTTC. This translates into CASSSGTGGSMPFF.

The chain recombines TRBV15 with TRBJ2-7; D is perhaps TRBD1 (6 bases). The V end lost 5 bases, the J end lost 2 bases, and 13 bases lay between the germline ends. CDR1 LNHNV and CDR2 YYDKDF come from the germline V gene (reference sequence). This CDR3 has 14 amino acids. This CDR3 reads CATSPGAGAYEQYF. CDR3 DNA: TGTGCCACCAGCCCAGGGGCAGGTGCCTACGAGCAGTACTTC.

The V call is TRBV11-2, the J call TRBJ2-5; the D call may be TRBD1 or TRBD2 (6 bases each). The germline V and J ends were trimmed by 5 bases and 1 base, with 8 bases remaining between them. There are 13 residues in the CDR3. CDR1 is SGHAT, CDR2 FQNNGV, per germline. The CDR3: CASSGGLQETQYF. CDR3 sequence (DNA): TGTGCCAGCAGCGGGGGGCTCCAAGAGACCCAGTACTTC.

The chain is built from TRBV5-1 and TRBJ2-7; possible D gene TRBD2, 6 bases. V was pared by 4 bases and J by 3 bases, with 11 bases between. CDR1 is SGHRS, CDR2 YFSETQ, per germline. The CDR3 totals 13 residues. CDR3 protein: CASSVAEGYEQYF. The CDR3 region has the DNA TGCGCCAGCAGCGTAGCGGAGGGCTACGAGCAGTACTTC.

V usage is TRBV4-2 and J usage is TRBJ2-1, with TRBD2 as a possible D gene (6 bases). Deletions cut 1 base from V and 3 bases from J, with 10 bases between. Germline CDR1 reads LGHNA; CDR2 reads YNFKEQ. The CDR3 covers 15 residues. The CDR3 DNA sequence: TGTGCCAGCAGCCAAGGCGGAGCGGGCTACAATGAGCAGTTCTTC. Translating it yields CASSQGGAGYNEQFF.

The rearrangement links TRBV29-1 to TRBJ2-7; 7 bases are shared with TRBD1. Looked up from germline, CDR1 is SQVTM and CDR2 is ANQGSEA. The CDR3 covers 13 residues. V was clipped by 5 bases and J by 1 base; unmatched bases: 5. The CDR3 region has the DNA TGCAGCGTTCCTGGGACAGCTTCCTACGAGCAGTACTTC. Its protein product is CSVPGTASYEQYF.

This chain links TRBV7-2 with TRBJ2-7; D is ambiguous. CDR1 and CDR2 from the germline V gene are SGHTA and FQGNSA. Trimming pared 3 bases from V and 6 bases from J, leaving 9 bases between. The CDR3 length is 12 residues. The CDR3 loop reads CASSFGGVEQYF. The DNA of the CDR3 is TGTGCCAGCAGCTTCGGTGGGGTCGAGCAGTACTTC.

Worth noting for this clone: Additional DNA sequences in this sample encode the identical CDR3. The V call is TRBV5-1, the J call TRBJ1-2; TRBD1 aligns across 8 bases. This CDR3 spans 13 amino acids. Germline values: CDR1 SGHRS, CDR2 YFSETQ. Trimming removed 4 bases from V and 4 bases from J; junction bases left unmatched: 3. DNA for the CDR3: TGCGCCAGCAGCCAGCAGGGGGCCTATGGCTACACCTTC. Protein: CASSQQGAYGYTF.

The chain is built from TRBV23-1 and TRBJ2-7, with a tentative D call TRBD2 (5 bases). TRBV23-1 is an open reading frame, and its role is uncertain. Trimming left V 3 bases short and J 3 bases short, with 30 bases between. The CDR3 contains 20 residues. CDR3 sequence: CASSHPGLIQTTPSVYEQYF. In DNA form, the CDR3 reads TGCGCCAGCAGTCACCCGGGCCTCATCCAGACTACCCCTTCGGTCTACGAGCAGTACTTC.

The chain uses TRBV6-5 and TRBJ1-2, with 7 bases fitting TRBD1. In germline, CDR1 is MNHEY, CDR2 SVGAGI. J lost 4 bases, V lost 7 bases, and 3 bases had no gene match. CDR3 length equals 12 residues. CDR3 in DNA: TGTGCCAGCACCCAGGGGGGCTATGGCTACACCTTC. The encoded protein is CASTQGGYGYTF.

The table lists this clone with a few counts. The chain is built from TRBV2 and TRBJ2-2, with D possibly TRBD1 on 5 matching bases. V lost 8 bases to trimming and J lost 3 bases, with 10 bases between them. The germline V gene has CDR1 SNHLY and CDR2 FYNNEI. The CDR3 is 13 residues long. In nucleotides, the CDR3 is TGTGCCAGCTGTCTAGGGGACACCGGGGAGCTGTTTTTT. Its protein is CASCLGDTGELFF.

The chain recombines TRBV7-8 with TRBJ1-5; D not resolved. Between the trimmed V and J ends, which lost 6 bases and 0 bases, there was a span of 15 bases. There are 16 residues in the CDR3. Looked up from germline, CDR1 is SGHVS and CDR2 is FQNEAQ. The CDR3 region is CASSSGRGRSNQPQHF. The CDR3 nucleotides are TGTGCCAGCAGTTCTGGACGGGGTCGTAGCAATCAGCCCCAGCATTTT.

Concerning this clone: Other DNA sequences in this specimen translate into the identical CDR3. The chain uses TRBV11-3 and TRBJ1-3; D is perhaps TRBD1 (6 bases). This CDR3 comprises 15 residues. V shed 4 bases and J shed 0 bases, with 10 bases lying between them. Per the germline V gene, CDR1 is SGHNT and CDR2 is YENEEA. CDR3 region: CASSSGTYSGNTIYF. CDR3 nucleotide sequence: TGTGCCAGCAGCTCCGGGACATACTCTGGAAACACCATATATTTT.

The gene calls are TRBV7-9 and TRBJ2-5; no clear D. There are 13 residues in the CDR3. CDR1 and CDR2 from the germline V gene are SEHNR and FQNEAQ (reference sequence). V gave up 1 base and J gave up 2 bases, with 5 bases separating them. CDR3 protein: CASSLGVQETQYF. In nucleotides, the CDR3 is TGTGCCAGCAGCTTAGGGGTACAAGAGACCCAGTACTTC.

The chain employs TRBV19 and TRBJ1-4; 7 nucleotides align to TRBD1. Germline CDR1 is LNHDA and CDR2 is SQIVND (reference sequence). The CDR3 contains 15 residues. The ends lost 7 bases at V and 7 bases at J; junction bases unmatched: 12. The CDR3 DNA is TGTGCCAGTACCCCCCCGAGGGGGCGAGGTGAAAAACTGTTTTTT. Encoded protein: CASTPPRGRGEKLFF.

The chain joins TRBV18 to TRBJ2-1, with D perhaps being TRBD1 or TRBD2 (5 bases each). Germline values: CDR1 KGHSH, CDR2 LQKENI. V lost 4 bases to trimming and J lost 4 bases, with 8 bases between them. The CDR3 runs 13 residues. CDR3 loop: CASSRGDYNEQFF. CDR3 DNA: TGTGCCAGCTCACGAGGGGATTACAATGAGCAGTTCTTC.

This clone was recorded a few times. V usage is TRBV6-6 and J usage is TRBJ2-5, with D perhaps matching TRBD2 (5 bases). Germline V CDR1 and CDR2: MNHNY, SVGAGI (reference sequence). The CDR3 length is 14 residues. V shed 0 bases and J shed 3 bases, with 8 bases lying between them. The CDR3 loop reads CASSYSTGKETQYF. The CDR3 DNA reads as TGTGCCAGCAGTTACTCGACCGGGAAAGAGACCCAGTACTTC.

This clone was observed a handful of times. CDR3 loop: CASSPVKSSGNTIYF. CDR3 DNA: TGTGCCAGCTCACCGGTCAAAAGCTCTGGAAACACCATATATTTT. The chain carries TRBV18 and TRBJ1-3, with D hard to call. From germline, CDR1 is KGHSH and CDR2 LQKENI. V lost 3 bases to trimming and J lost 0 bases, with 9 bases between them. This CDR3 is 15 amino acids long.

The chain combines TRBV5-1 with TRBJ2-3; 14 nucleotides agree with TRBD2. Trimming removed 7 bases from V and 2 bases from J; junction bases left unmatched: 12. The germline gives CDR1 SGHRS, CDR2 YFSETQ. The CDR3 has 18 residues. The CDR3 nucleotides are TGCGCCAGCCGTTCCGGGACTAGCGGGAGTGGTCACACAGATACGCAGTATTTT. Its translation is CASRSGTSGSGHTDTQYF.

The chain recombines TRBV18 with TRBJ2-5; D is uncertain. The CDR3 is 15 amino acids. Looked up from germline, CDR1 is KGHSH and CDR2 is LQKENI. Trimming removed 0 bases from V and 2 bases from J, with 10 bases in between. CDR3 sequence reads: CASSPPKSAQETQYF. CDR3 in DNA: TGTGCCAGCTCACCACCGAAATCCGCGCAAGAGACCCAGTACTTC.